Below are 28 T cell receptor beta chains sequenced from a single sample in a study of OX40 agonist ivuxolimab in advanced cancers. Generated by immunoSEQ multiplex PCR, the TCRdb table keeps only in-frame clones and is missing some. Of more than 50,000 clones in the sample, 85% are singletons; the top ten hold 4%. Specimen: CD4+ or CD8+ T cells sorted from blood, collected in a trial of the OX40 agonist ivuxolimab. All receptors come from an adult with an advanced solid tumor such as melanoma, head and neck, liver or kidney cancer.

The chain recombines TRBV11-2 with TRBJ2-5; tentatively, D is TRBD1 or TRBD2 (5 bases each). Germline V CDR1 and CDR2: SGHAT, FQNNGV. With 4 bases removed from V and 5 bases from J, the gap between germline ends came to 11 bases. The CDR3 has 13 residues. CDR3 nucleotide sequence: TGTGCCAGCAGCTCCCGTCGGGGCGAGACCCAGTACTTC. Translating gives CASSSRRGETQYF.

On this clone: The CDR3 does not end in the conserved phenylalanine or tryptophan, so this is likely a read error. The DNA is left out, because the CDR3 cannot be placed on it with certainty; the CDR3 is given as TCRdb lists it. The chain recombines TRBV5-8 with TRBJ2-3; TRBD2, as called in the table, went unchecked against the DNA. The CDR3 is 16 residues long, ends included. CDR1 and CDR2 (germline): SGHTS, YDEGEE. The CDR3 spells CASSSPGLAGGPLSQI.

The chain employs TRBV28 and TRBJ2-5; either TRBD1 or TRBD2 may fit D (5 bases each). CDR3 length: 14 residues. V dropped 3 bases and J dropped 4 bases, with 12 bases sitting between them. CDR1 and CDR2 (germline): MDHEN, SYDVKM. CDR3 in DNA: TGTGCCAGCAGTTTTGGGGGAAATAGAGAGACCCAGTACTTC. The encoded protein is CASSFGGNRETQYF.

This clone was seen just once. V usage is TRBV7-2 and J usage is TRBJ2-7; D is unresolved. This CDR3 has 13 amino acids. In germline, CDR1 is SGHTA, CDR2 FQGNSA. V was trimmed by 1 base and J by 2 bases, leaving 6 bases between them. CDR3 in DNA: TGTGCCAGCAGCTTAGTTCTAGCCTACGAGCAGTACTTC. Translation: CASSLVLAYEQYF. The full variable domain, with the rest looked up from reference TRBV7-2 and TRBJ2-7, is GAGVSQSPSNKVTEKGKDVELRCDPISGHTALYWYRQSLGQGLEFLIYFQGNSAPDKSGLPSDRFSAERTGGSVSTLTIQRTQQEDSAVYLCASSLVLAYEQYFGPGTRLTVT.

The V and J genes are TRBV5-6 and TRBJ2-1; D may be TRBD1 (6 bases). In germline, CDR1 is SGHDT, CDR2 YYEEEE. The CDR3 extends over 13 amino acids. V lost 4 bases to trimming and J lost 7 bases, with 12 bases between them. For the CDR3, the DNA is TGTGCCAGCAGCGGGACCGGGACAAATGAGCAGTTCTTC. Encoded protein: CASSGTGTNEQFF.

This clone was observed a single time. The chain couples TRBV19 to TRBJ2-7; no clear D gene. V was cut by 6 bases and J by 0 bases, with 9 bases left in between. From germline, CDR1 is LNHDA and CDR2 SQIVND (reference sequence). The CDR3 runs 13 residues. CDR3 amino acids: CASRVGPSYEQYF. The CDR3 DNA follows: TGTGCCAGTAGAGTGGGCCCCTCCTACGAGCAGTACTTC.

The chain combines TRBV20-1 with TRBJ2-7; D is ambiguous. In germline, CDR1 is DFQATT, CDR2 SNEGSKA (reference sequence). This CDR3 contains 11 residues. The V end lost 6 bases, the J end lost 4 bases, and 10 bases lay between the germline ends. CDR3 protein: CSAVTSYEQYF. CDR3 DNA: TGCAGTGCGGTCACGTCGTACGAGCAGTACTTC.

The J gene is TRBJ2-3, the V gene TRBV9, with a weak D call TRBD1 (7 bases). Germline assignment: CDR1 SGDLS and CDR2 YYNGEE. The CDR3 contains 18 residues. Trimming left V 2 bases short and J 2 bases short, with 21 bases between. CDR3 in amino acids: CASSVSAGMTGYTDTQYF. Written as DNA, the CDR3 is TGTGCCAGCAGCGTCTCCGCGGGAATGACAGGGTACACAGATACGCAGTATTTT.

This sequence joins TRBV1 and TRBJ2-5; the D call in the table, TRBD1, was not verified against the DNA. TRBV1 is classified as a pseudogene. This CDR3 is 18 amino acids long. CDR3 loop: CTSSQDYPPCGQGKTQYF. CDR3 DNA: TGCACCAGCAGCCAAGATTACCCCCCTTGCGGACAGGGAAAGACCCAGTACTTC.

This chain connects TRBV19 to TRBJ1-3; weak D call: TRBD1 (6 bases). Looked up from germline, CDR1 is LNHDA and CDR2 is SQIVND (reference sequence). With 4 bases removed from V and 3 bases from J, the gap between germline ends came to 19 bases. This CDR3 region has 17 residues. For the CDR3, the DNA is TGTGCCAGTAGTAGGCCCCCGGGGGGCAACCTTGGAAACACCATATATTTT. It specifies CASSRPPGGNLGNTIYF.

The chain links TRBV19 to TRBJ2-7; no reliable D call. The CDR3 spans 14 residues. V was cut by 4 bases and J by 2 bases, with 12 bases left in between. Germline CDR1 reads LNHDA; CDR2 reads SQIVND (reference sequence). CDR3 DNA: TGTGCCAGTAGTAGTGGACGTGGGGCCTACGAGCAGTACTTC. It is translated as CASSSGRGAYEQYF.

CDR3 in DNA: TGTGCCAGCAGTCATCTATACGAGCAGTACTTC. Its translation: CASSHLYEQYF. The gene calls are TRBV28 and TRBJ2-7; D is undetermined. V was pared by 5 bases and J by 4 bases, with 6 bases between. CDR3 size: 11 residues. The germline V gene encodes CDR1 MDHEN and CDR2 SYDVKM.

The gene calls are TRBV9 and TRBJ2-1; 7 bases agree with TRBD2. This CDR3 contains 14 residues. Trimming removed 0 bases from V and 9 bases from J; junction bases left unmatched: 6. CDR1 is SGDLS, CDR2 YYNGEE, per germline. The CDR3 coding sequence is TGTGCCAGCAGCGTAGCGGGAGGCCCAGGTGAGCAGTTCTTC. Encoded protein: CASSVAGGPGEQFF.

This chain links TRBV7-2 with TRBJ1-1, with 10 nucleotides matching TRBD1. Germline V lookup: CDR1 SGHTA, CDR2 FQGNSA. Germline trimming cut 0 bases from V and 7 bases from J; bases unmatched to any gene: 8. CDR3 length: 16 amino acids. The CDR3 sequence is CASSLAGGQGRLEAFF. The CDR3 DNA follows: TGTGCCAGCAGCTTAGCTGGGGGACAGGGGCGTCTTGAAGCTTTCTTT.

The chain carries TRBV30 and TRBJ1-5, with 8 bases that match TRBD1. The CDR3 contains 16 residues. Germline V gene sequence: CDR1 GTSNPN, CDR2 SVGIG (reference sequence). The V and J ends lost 6 bases and 2 bases, in that order; junction bases with no gene match: 12. In nucleotides, the CDR3 is TGTGCCTGTAAGGACAGGGAGGGTTTGGGCAATCAGCCCCAGCATTTT. This codes for CACKDREGLGNQPQHF.

This clone has just one count. The rearrangement links TRBV5-1 to TRBJ2-7; 8 nucleotides align to TRBD2. CDR3 length: 14 amino acids. Germline CDR1 and CDR2: SGHRS and YFSETQ. V lost 2 bases, J lost 5 bases, and 6 bases stayed unmatched. CDR3 sequence: CASSLSLAGHEQYF. The CDR3 bases are TGCGCCAGCAGCTTAAGTCTAGCGGGCCACGAGCAGTACTTC.

The sample holds one count of this clone. The chain employs TRBV12-2 and TRBJ1-3. TRBV12-2 is marked as a pseudogene. CDR3 length equals 14 residues. This chain's CDR3 is CASRLLNFRNTIYF. The DNA of the CDR3 is TGTGCAAGTCGCTTATTAAACTTTCGAAACACCATATATTTT.

This sequence joins TRBV7-7 and TRBJ1-4; D is unclear. Germline CDR1 reads SSHAT; CDR2 reads FNYEAQ (reference sequence). V lost 7 bases and J lost 4, with 13 bases in between. The CDR3 runs to 14 residues. This CDR3 reads CASTLFLGNEKLFF. The CDR3 DNA sequence: TGTGCCAGCACCCTTTTTCTTGGTAATGAAAAACTGTTTTTT. Together with reference TRBV7-7 and TRBJ1-4, the CDR3 gives the full variable domain: GAGVSQSPRYKVTKRGQDVTLRCDPISSHATLYWYQQALGQGPEFLTYFNYEAQPDKSGLPSDRFSAERPEGSISTLTIQRTEQRDSAMYRCASTLFLGNEKLFFGSGTQLSVL.

This CDR3 is CASSLDPDRTEAFF. CDR3 DNA sequence: TGCGCCAGCAGCTTGGATCCTGACCGAACTGAAGCTTTCTTT. The V gene is TRBV5-1, the J gene TRBJ1-1, with D unresolved. The CDR3 is 14 amino acids. The ends were cut back, 0 bases at V and 5 bases at J, with 11 bases in the middle. Germline lookup yields CDR1 SGHRS and CDR2 YFSETQ.

The V gene is TRBV30, the J gene TRBJ2-2, with 7 bases fitting TRBD1. V shed 0 bases and J 5 bases; nucleotides not matched to a gene: 6. The CDR3 loop spans 15 amino acids. Germline V gives CDR1 GTSNPN, CDR2 SVGIG (reference sequence). DNA of the CDR3: TGTGCCTGGAGTGTACGGGGCAGGGGGACCGGGGAGCTGTTTTTT. This encodes CAWSVRGRGTGELFF. Using reference TRBV30 and TRBJ2-2 for the parts outside the CDR3, the full variable domain is SQTIHQWPATLVQPVGSPLSLECTVEGTSNPNLYWYRQAAGRGLQLLFYSVGIGQISSEVPQNLSASRPQDRQFILSSKKLLLSDSGFYLCAWSVRGRGTGELFFGEGSRLTVL.

This chain uses TRBV7-2 with TRBJ1-5; D uncertain. The ends were cut back, 3 bases at V and 3 bases at J, with 6 bases in the middle. The CDR3 has 13 residues. Germline assignment: CDR1 SGHTA and CDR2 FQGNSA. The CDR3 loop is CASSFATNQPQHF. In nucleotides, the CDR3 is TGTGCCAGCAGCTTCGCAACCAATCAGCCCCAGCATTTT.

This clone was observed once. The J gene is TRBJ2-2, the V gene TRBV5-1, with D perhaps matching TRBD1 (6 bases). Trimming cost V 1 base and J 1 base, with 14 bases left between them. CDR1 is SGHRS and CDR2 is YFSETQ in the germline V gene. The CDR3 has 17 amino acids. The CDR3, as DNA: TGCGCCAGCAGCTTGTTGACCCCGGGACAGAACACCGGGGAGCTGTTTTTT. Translated: CASSLLTPGQNTGELFF.

The CDR3 here is CASSLQGQDPYGYTF. The CDR3 nucleotides are TGCGCCAGCAGCTTACAGGGACAGGACCCTTATGGCTACACCTTC. V and J are TRBV5-1 and TRBJ1-2; 8 bases map to TRBD1. The germline V gene encodes CDR1 SGHRS and CDR2 YFSETQ. V shed 2 bases and J 5 bases; nucleotides not matched to a gene: 8. The CDR3 covers 15 residues.

This rearrangement joins TRBV5-4 to TRBJ1-1; the match to TRBD1 covers 9 bases. The V segment lost 4 bases and the J segment 6 bases; nucleotides outside the gene matches: 7. CDR3 length: 14 amino acids. The germline gives CDR1 SGHNT, CDR2 YYREEE (reference sequence). The CDR3 is CASSRTGVWSEAFF. For the CDR3, the DNA is TGTGCCAGCAGCCGGACAGGGGTTTGGTCTGAAGCTTTCTTT.

The V gene is TRBV5-8, the J gene TRBJ2-2; 10 bases are shared with TRBD1. With 5 bases clipped from V and 2 bases from J, the junction kept 9 bases outside the gene matches. The CDR3 runs to 17 residues. The germline V gene has CDR1 SGHTS and CDR2 YDEGEE. The CDR3: CASRRLRDRGNTGELFF. The CDR3 bases are TGTGCCAGCAGAAGGTTGAGGGACAGGGGTAACACCGGGGAGCTGTTTTTT.

This chain connects TRBV18 to TRBJ1-4; 8 bases map to TRBD1. Germline-derived CDR1 and CDR2 are KGHSH and LQKENI. V lost 0 bases to trimming and J lost 7 bases; unmatched junction nucleotides: 1. The CDR3 extends over 14 amino acids. The CDR3 spells CASSPPTGAEKLFF. The CDR3, as DNA: TGTGCCAGCTCACCACCGACAGGGGCTGAAAAACTGTTTTTT. Using reference TRBV18 and TRBJ1-4 for the parts outside the CDR3, the full variable domain is NAGVMQNPRHLVRRRGQEARLRCSPMKGHSHVYWYRQLPEEGLKFMVYLQKENIIDESGMPKERFSAEFPKEGPSILRIQQVVRGDSAAYFCASSPPTGAEKLFFGSGTQLSVL.

The genes are TRBV11-2 and TRBJ1-4; 7 nucleotides align to TRBD1. Unmatched junction bases numbered 4, after V lost 1 base and J lost 5 bases. This CDR3 spans 15 amino acids. CDR1 is SGHAT and CDR2 is FQNNGV in the germline V gene. The CDR3 is CASSLVGQLNEKLFF. The CDR3 nucleotides are TGTGCCAGCAGCTTAGTGGGACAGTTGAATGAAAAACTGTTTTTT.

The rearrangement uses TRBV20-1 and TRBJ2-3, with no clear D. V lost 3 bases and J 4 bases, leaving 5 bases between the germline ends. CDR1 is DFQATT, CDR2 SNEGSKA, per germline (reference sequence). This CDR3 region has 11 residues. As DNA, the CDR3 is TGCAGTGCTAGGCTGGCAGATACGCAGTATTTT. This translates into CSARLADTQYF.